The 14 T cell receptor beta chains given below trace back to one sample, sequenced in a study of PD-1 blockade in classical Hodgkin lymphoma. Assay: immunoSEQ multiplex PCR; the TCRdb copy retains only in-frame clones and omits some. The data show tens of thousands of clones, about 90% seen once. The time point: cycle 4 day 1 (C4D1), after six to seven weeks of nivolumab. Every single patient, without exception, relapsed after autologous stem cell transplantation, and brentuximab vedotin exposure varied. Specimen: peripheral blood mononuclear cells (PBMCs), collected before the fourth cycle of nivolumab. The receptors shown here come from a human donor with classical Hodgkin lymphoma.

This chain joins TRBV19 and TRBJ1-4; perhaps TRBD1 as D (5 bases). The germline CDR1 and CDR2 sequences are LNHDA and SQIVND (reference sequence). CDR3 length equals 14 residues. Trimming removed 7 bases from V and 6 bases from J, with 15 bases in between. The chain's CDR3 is CASTYGGSYEKLFF. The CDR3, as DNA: TGTGCCAGTACCTATGGGGGGAGTTATGAAAAACTGTTTTTT.

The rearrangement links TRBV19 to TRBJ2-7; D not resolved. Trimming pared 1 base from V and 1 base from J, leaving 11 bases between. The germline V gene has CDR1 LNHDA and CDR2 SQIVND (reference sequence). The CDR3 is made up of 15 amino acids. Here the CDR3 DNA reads TGTGCCAGTAGTATAGCCCCGGACGGGTCCTACGAGCAGTACTTC. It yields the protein CASSIAPDGSYEQYF.

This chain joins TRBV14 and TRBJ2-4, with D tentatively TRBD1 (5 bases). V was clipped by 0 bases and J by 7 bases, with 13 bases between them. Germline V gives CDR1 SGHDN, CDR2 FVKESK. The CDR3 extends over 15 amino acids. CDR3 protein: CASSQEPQGSNIQYF. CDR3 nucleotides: TGTGCCAGCAGCCAAGAACCGCAGGGAAGTAACATTCAGTACTTC.

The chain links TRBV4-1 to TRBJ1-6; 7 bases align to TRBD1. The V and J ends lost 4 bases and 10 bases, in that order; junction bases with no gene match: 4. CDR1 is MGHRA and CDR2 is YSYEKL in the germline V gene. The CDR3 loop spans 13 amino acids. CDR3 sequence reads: CASSRPTGSPLHF. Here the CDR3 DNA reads TGCGCCAGCAGCCGACCGACAGGGTCACCCCTCCACTTT.

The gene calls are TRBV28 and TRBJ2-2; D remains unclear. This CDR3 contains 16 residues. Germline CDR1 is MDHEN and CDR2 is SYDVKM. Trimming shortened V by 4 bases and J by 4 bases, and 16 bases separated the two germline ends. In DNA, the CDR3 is TGTGCCAGCAGTTGGCCGCCACTCGGTGGCACCGGGGAGCTGTTTTTT. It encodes CASSWPPLGGTGELFF. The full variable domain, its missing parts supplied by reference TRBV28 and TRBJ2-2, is DVKVTQSSRYLVKRTGEKVFLECVQDMDHENMFWYRQDPGLGLRLIYFSYDVKMKEKGDIPEGYSVSREKKERFSLILESASTNQTSMYLCASSWPPLGGTGELFFGEGSRLTVL.

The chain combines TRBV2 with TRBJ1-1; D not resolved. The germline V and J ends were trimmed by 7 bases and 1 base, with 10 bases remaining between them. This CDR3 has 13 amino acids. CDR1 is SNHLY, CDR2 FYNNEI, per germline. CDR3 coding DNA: TGTGCCAGCACCAATGTGGCGAACACTGAAGCTTTCTTT. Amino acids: CASTNVANTEAFF.

CDR3: CASSQGWGYNEQFF. The DNA of the CDR3 is TGCGCCAGCAGCCAAGGATGGGGCTACAATGAGCAGTTCTTC. This chain connects TRBV4-1 to TRBJ2-1; D unclear. CDR1 and CDR2 from the germline V gene are MGHRA and YSYEKL. Trimming stripped 1 base from V and 3 bases from J, with 7 bases between. The CDR3 has 14 amino acids.

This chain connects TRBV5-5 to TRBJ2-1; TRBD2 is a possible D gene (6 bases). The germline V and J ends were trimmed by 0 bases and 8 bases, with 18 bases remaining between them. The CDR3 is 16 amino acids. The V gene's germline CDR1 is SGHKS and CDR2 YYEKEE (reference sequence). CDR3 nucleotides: TGTGCCAGCAGCTTGGACGCGGGACCCCCCACCCATGAGCAGTTCTTC. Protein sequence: CASSLDAGPPTHEQFF.

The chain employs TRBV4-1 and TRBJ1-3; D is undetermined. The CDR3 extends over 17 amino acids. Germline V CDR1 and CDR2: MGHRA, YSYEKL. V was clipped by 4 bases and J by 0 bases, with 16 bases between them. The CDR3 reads CASSPFSVIDSGNTIYF. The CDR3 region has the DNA TGCGCCAGCAGCCCCTTCAGCGTTATCGACTCTGGAAACACCATATATTTT.

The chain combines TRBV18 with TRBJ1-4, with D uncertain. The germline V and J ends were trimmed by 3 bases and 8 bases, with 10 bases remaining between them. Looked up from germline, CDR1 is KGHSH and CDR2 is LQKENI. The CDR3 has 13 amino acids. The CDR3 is CASSPGSTEKLFF. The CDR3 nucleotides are TGTGCCAGCTCACCCGGGAGTACCGAAAAACTGTTTTTT.

The chain's CDR3 is CASSSPGGGDTQYF. The CDR3 DNA sequence: TGTGCCAGCAGCTCCCCGGGGGGAGGCGATACGCAGTATTTT. The chain recombines TRBV7-9 with TRBJ2-3; 7 positions match TRBD2. Germline V gene data show CDR1 as SEHNR and CDR2 as FQNEAQ (reference sequence). The ends lost 4 bases at V and 6 bases at J; junction bases unmatched: 7. The CDR3 is 14 residues long. Based on the CDR3 plus reference TRBV7-9 and TRBJ2-3, the full variable domain is DTGVSQNPRHKITKRGQNVTFRCDPISEHNRLYWYRQTLGQGPEFLTYFQNEAQLEKSRLLSDRFSAERPKGSFSTLEIQRTEQGDSAMYLCASSSPGGGDTQYFGPGTRLTVL.

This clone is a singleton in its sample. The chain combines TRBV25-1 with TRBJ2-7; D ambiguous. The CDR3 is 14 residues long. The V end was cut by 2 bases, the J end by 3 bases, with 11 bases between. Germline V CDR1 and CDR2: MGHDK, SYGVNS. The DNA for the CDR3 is TGTGCCAGCAGTGAAAATGTCGGTAACTACGAGCAGTACTTC. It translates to CASSENVGNYEQYF.

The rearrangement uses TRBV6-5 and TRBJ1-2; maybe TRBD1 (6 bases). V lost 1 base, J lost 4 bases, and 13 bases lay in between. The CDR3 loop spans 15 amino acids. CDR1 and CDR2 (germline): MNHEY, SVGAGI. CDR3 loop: CASSYLGAPSYGYTF. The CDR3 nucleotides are TGTGCCAGCAGTTACTTGGGGGCACCCTCCTATGGCTACACCTTC.

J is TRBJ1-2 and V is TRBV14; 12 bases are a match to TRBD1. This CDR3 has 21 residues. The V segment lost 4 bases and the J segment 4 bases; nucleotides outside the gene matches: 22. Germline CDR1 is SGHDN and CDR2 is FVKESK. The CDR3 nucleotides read TGTGCCAGCAGCCTAGTTTGGGACAGGGGGCAGGTCCCCCTCCGAGGCTATGGCTACACCTTC. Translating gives CASSLVWDRGQVPLRGYGYTF.